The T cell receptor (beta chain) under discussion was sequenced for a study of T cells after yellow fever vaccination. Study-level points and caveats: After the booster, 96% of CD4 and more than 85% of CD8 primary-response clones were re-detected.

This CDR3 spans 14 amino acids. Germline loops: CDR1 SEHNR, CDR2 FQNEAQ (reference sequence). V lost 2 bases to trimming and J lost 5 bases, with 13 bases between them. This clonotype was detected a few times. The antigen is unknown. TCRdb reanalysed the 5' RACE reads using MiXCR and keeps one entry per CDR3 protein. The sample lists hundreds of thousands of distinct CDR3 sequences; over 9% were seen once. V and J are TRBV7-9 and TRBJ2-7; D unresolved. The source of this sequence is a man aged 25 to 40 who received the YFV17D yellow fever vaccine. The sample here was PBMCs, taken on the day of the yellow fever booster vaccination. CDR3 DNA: TGTGCCAGCAGCTTATCTCTGGGTCTCCACGAGCAGTACTTC. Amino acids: CASSLSLGLHEQYF.